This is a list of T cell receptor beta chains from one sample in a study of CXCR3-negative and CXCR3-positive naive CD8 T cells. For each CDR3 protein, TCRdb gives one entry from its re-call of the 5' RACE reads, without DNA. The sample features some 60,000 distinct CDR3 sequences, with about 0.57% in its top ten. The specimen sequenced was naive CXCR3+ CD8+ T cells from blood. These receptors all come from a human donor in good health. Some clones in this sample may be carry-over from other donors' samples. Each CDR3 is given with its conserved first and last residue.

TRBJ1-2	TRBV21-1	CASSKGGDRAKAPGGYTF
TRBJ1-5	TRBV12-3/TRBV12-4	CASGRGVGNQPQHF
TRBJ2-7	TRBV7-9	CASSLVGRYEQYF
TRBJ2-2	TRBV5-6	CASSLGRRGTGELFF
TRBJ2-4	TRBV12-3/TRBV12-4	CASSLPITSVGAKNIQYF
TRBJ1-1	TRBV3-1	CASSQEVTEAFF
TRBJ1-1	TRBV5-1	CASSPPSTGRLNTEAFF
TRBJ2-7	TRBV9	CASSIEGQGAEQYF
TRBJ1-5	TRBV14	CASSPRGAQPQHF
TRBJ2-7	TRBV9	CASSPGQGYSYEQYF
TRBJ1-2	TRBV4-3	CASSQEREFGGYTF
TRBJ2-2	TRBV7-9	CASSSGTLNTGELFF
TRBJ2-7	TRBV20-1	CSARDSLYEQYF
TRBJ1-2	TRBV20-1	CSARDMGQTNYGYTF
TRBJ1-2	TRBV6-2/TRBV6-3	CASSLEAEVNYGYTF
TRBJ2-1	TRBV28	CASSSLRGLTGNEQFF
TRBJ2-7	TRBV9	CASSVSRVRSLYEQYF
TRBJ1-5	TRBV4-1	CASSQEQRGQQPQHF
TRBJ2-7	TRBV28	CASSETGGTRYEQYF
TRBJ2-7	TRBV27	CASSLLPTSYEQYF
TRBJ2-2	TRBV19	CASIDDSIFTGELFF
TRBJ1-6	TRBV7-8	CASSLTAGYNSPLHF
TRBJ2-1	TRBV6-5	CASRGNLDLGGQFF
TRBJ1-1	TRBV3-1	CASSPGPFLNTEAFF
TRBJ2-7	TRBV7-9	CARKYRGIYEQYF
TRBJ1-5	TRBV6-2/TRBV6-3	CASIQGAGDQPQHF
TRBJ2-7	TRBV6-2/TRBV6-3	CASSYSRVGEQYF
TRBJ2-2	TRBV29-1	CSVEDLRNKITGELFF
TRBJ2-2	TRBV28	CASSFGQDNTGELFF
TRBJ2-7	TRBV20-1	CSVQSAGGESYEQYF
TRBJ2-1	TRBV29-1	CSVVGGGLYNEQSF
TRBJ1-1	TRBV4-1	CASSQRPNQDLDTEAFF
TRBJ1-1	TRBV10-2	CASSDREPLLKASAFF
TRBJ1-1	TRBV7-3	CASSLTYLGTEAFF
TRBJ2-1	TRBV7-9	CASSLVELIGDLAYNEQFF
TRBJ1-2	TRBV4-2	CASSQGAGARGYTF
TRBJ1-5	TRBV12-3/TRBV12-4	CASSPRDWDQPQHF
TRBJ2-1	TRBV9	CASSPGGASYNEQLF
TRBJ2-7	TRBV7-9	CASSPGGHEQYF
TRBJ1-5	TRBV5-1	CASRSGDSNQPQHF
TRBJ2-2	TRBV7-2	CASTNRDSYTGELFF
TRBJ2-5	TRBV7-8	CASSLPDIQETQYF
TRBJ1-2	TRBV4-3	CASSQALDSYHYGYTF
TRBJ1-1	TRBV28	CASRDIVRGMNTEAFF
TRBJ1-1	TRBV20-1	CSARPVGGWDTEAFF
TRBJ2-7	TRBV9	CASSEPGRSYEQYF